The rows below give T cell receptor beta chains drawn from one sample of a study of blood T cell repertoires in COVID-19. TCRdb keeps only in-frame clones here, not all; method: immunoSEQ multiplex PCR. Found here are around 190,000 clones, less than 85% of them singletons; the top ten hold 12%. What was sequenced was peripheral blood. All receptors derive from a woman between 45 and 60 years old with acute or convalescent COVID-19. CDR3s include the opening cysteine and the closing phenylalanine or tryptophan. D genes are given only for firm matches. The size of a clone is reported for some rows only, either as once, few or many, or as a class for expanded clones.

d_call: -
clone_size: -
j_call: TRBJ2-7
v_call: TRBV5-1
cdr3_nt: TGCGCCAGCAGTCTGAGGGAAGGTTACGAGCAGTACTTC
cdr3_aa: CASSLREGYEQYF

d_call: TRBD1
clone_size: -
j_call: TRBJ2-2
v_call: TRBV27
cdr3_nt: TGTGCCAGTAGCACAGGGGCCGGGGAGCTGTTTTTT
cdr3_aa: CASSTGAGELFF

d_call: TRBD1
clone_size: -
j_call: TRBJ1-1
v_call: TRBV5-6
cdr3_nt: TGTGCCAGCAGCTTGGCCCCGCAGGGGGTCACTGAAGCTTTCTTT
cdr3_aa: CASSLAPQGVTEAFF

d_call: -
clone_size: -
j_call: TRBJ2-1
v_call: TRBV12-3/TRBV12-4
cdr3_nt: TGTGCCAGCAGCCCCCCCCGAGGGGAGCAGTTCTTC
cdr3_aa: CASSPPRGEQFF

d_call: TRBD1
clone_size: -
j_call: TRBJ1-6
v_call: TRBV5-6
cdr3_nt: TGTGCCAGCAGCCCAGGGACAGGGTGGTCCAATTCACCCCTCCACTTT
cdr3_aa: CASSPGTGWSNSPLHF

d_call: -
clone_size: -
j_call: TRBJ1-4
v_call: TRBV1
cdr3_nt: TGCACCAGCCCCCCGTGGGACAGAGACGAAAAACTGTTTTTT
cdr3_aa: CTSPPWDRDEKLFF

d_call: TRBD1
clone_size: -
j_call: TRBJ1-5
v_call: TRBV6-6
cdr3_nt: TGTGCCAGCACCCCAGGGACAGTCCTTAATCAGCCCCAGCATTTT
cdr3_aa: CASTPGTVLNQPQHF

d_call: -
clone_size: few
j_call: TRBJ2-7
v_call: TRBV24-1
cdr3_nt: TGTGCCACCAGTGATTTAGGCAGGGGAAAAGTCTACGAGCAGTACTTC
cdr3_aa: CATSDLGRGKVYEQYF

d_call: TRBD2
clone_size: -
j_call: TRBJ2-3
v_call: TRBV6-6
cdr3_nt: TGTGCCAGCACTCCGAGCGGGGGAAGCACAGATACGCAGTATTTT
cdr3_aa: CASTPSGGSTDTQYF

d_call: -
clone_size: -
j_call: TRBJ2-7
v_call: TRBV6-5
cdr3_nt: TGTGCCAGCAGCCGGCGGGGCAGGGGGTTGGACGAGCAGTACTTC
cdr3_aa: CASSRRGRGLDEQYF

d_call: TRBD1
clone_size: -
j_call: TRBJ2-7
v_call: TRBV6-1
cdr3_nt: TGTGCCAGCAGTGACAGACAGGGGGGCTCCTACGAGCAGTACTTC
cdr3_aa: CASSDRQGGSYEQYF

d_call: -
clone_size: -
j_call: TRBJ2-2
v_call: TRBV12-5
cdr3_nt: TGTGCTAGTGGCCGGGACTTAGGGGACGGGGAGCTGTTTTTT
cdr3_aa: CASGRDLGDGELFF

d_call: -
clone_size: -
j_call: TRBJ1-1
v_call: TRBV24-1
cdr3_nt: TGTGCCACCAGTGGGTTGGTGGGAGGAGGAACTGAAGCTTTCTTT
cdr3_aa: CATSGLVGGGTEAFF

d_call: TRBD1
clone_size: -
j_call: TRBJ2-7
v_call: TRBV27
cdr3_nt: TGTGCCAGCAGTTCCCTAGGGGGCTACTCCTACGAGCAGTACTTC
cdr3_aa: CASSSLGGYSYEQYF

d_call: TRBD2
clone_size: -
j_call: TRBJ2-1
v_call: TRBV30
cdr3_nt: TGTGCCTGGAAGGGACTAGCGGTTAGCAATGAGCAGTTCTTC
cdr3_aa: CAWKGLAVSNEQFF

d_call: -
clone_size: -
j_call: TRBJ2-1
v_call: TRBV2
cdr3_nt: TGTGCCAGCACAATCAGGAAGGGGTCCTCCTACAATGAGCAGTTCTTC
cdr3_aa: CASTIRKGSSYNEQFF

d_call: -
clone_size: -
j_call: TRBJ2-7
v_call: TRBV12-5
cdr3_nt: TGTGCTAGTGGTTTGGCTGGACATTCCTACGAGCAGTACTTC
cdr3_aa: CASGLAGHSYEQYF

d_call: -
clone_size: -
j_call: TRBJ2-5
v_call: TRBV29-1
cdr3_nt: TGCAGCCTTATCTTAACGGACAGCCACCAAGAGACCCAGTACTTC
cdr3_aa: CSLILTDSHQETQYF

d_call: TRBD2
clone_size: -
j_call: TRBJ2-2
v_call: TRBV9
cdr3_nt: TGTGCCAGCAGCAAAATAGCGGGCACGAACACCGGGGAGCTGTTTTTT
cdr3_aa: CASSKIAGTNTGELFF

d_call: TRBD1
clone_size: -
j_call: TRBJ1-6
v_call: TRBV5-5
cdr3_nt: TGTGCCAGCAGCTGGGGACGGGACAGGGGTTCACCCCTCCACTTT
cdr3_aa: CASSWGRDRGSPLHF

d_call: TRBD2
clone_size: -
j_call: TRBJ2-3
v_call: TRBV5-1
cdr3_nt: TGCGCCAGCAGCTTGGTCGAGCGGGGGGACACAGATACGCAGTATTTT
cdr3_aa: CASSLVERGDTDTQYF

d_call: -
clone_size: -
j_call: TRBJ1-3
v_call: TRBV11-2
cdr3_nt: TGTGCCAGTAAACAGGGTATTAATGGAAACACCATATATTTT
cdr3_aa: CASKQGINGNTIYF

d_call: -
clone_size: -
j_call: TRBJ2-7
v_call: TRBV7-8
cdr3_nt: TGTGCCAGCAGCTTATCCGGGAGTATCTACGAGCAGTACTTC
cdr3_aa: CASSLSGSIYEQYF

d_call: -
clone_size: -
j_call: TRBJ2-2
v_call: TRBV28
cdr3_nt: TGTGCCAGCAGTATCAGGGGGGTAGGGGAGCTGTTTTTT
cdr3_aa: CASSIRGVGELFF

d_call: TRBD2
clone_size: -
j_call: TRBJ2-7
v_call: TRBV13
cdr3_nt: TGTGCCAGCAGCTTCGGAGCGGGGGCCCGCTCCTACGAGCAGTACTTC
cdr3_aa: CASSFGAGARSYEQYF

d_call: -
clone_size: -
j_call: TRBJ2-3
v_call: TRBV19
cdr3_nt: TGTGCCAGTAGTCGGGCCTCTGGGGGGTTCACAGATACGCAGTATTTT
cdr3_aa: CASSRASGGFTDTQYF

d_call: -
clone_size: few
j_call: TRBJ2-1
v_call: TRBV4-3
cdr3_nt: TGCGCCAGCAGCCAAGACTTGTACGGCTCCTACAATGAGCAGTTCTTC
cdr3_aa: CASSQDLYGSYNEQFF

d_call: TRBD1
clone_size: -
j_call: TRBJ1-1
v_call: TRBV28
cdr3_nt: TGTGCCGGCCTTTCGACAGGGATGAACACTGAAGCTTTCTTT
cdr3_aa: CAGLSTGMNTEAFF

d_call: -
clone_size: many
j_call: TRBJ2-4
v_call: TRBV4-1
cdr3_nt: TGCGCCAGCAGCCAAGAGGAGGGCCTGCGAGCCAAAAACATTCAGTACTTC
cdr3_aa: CASSQEEGLRAKNIQYF

d_call: -
clone_size: -
j_call: TRBJ2-7
v_call: TRBV19
cdr3_nt: TGTGCCAGTAGTATGGGGCAGGCCGAGCAGTACTTC
cdr3_aa: CASSMGQAEQYF

d_call: -
clone_size: -
j_call: TRBJ2-2
v_call: TRBV11-2
cdr3_nt: TGTGCCAGCAGCTTAGTGGGCAGAGCAAACACCGGGGAGCTGTTTTTT
cdr3_aa: CASSLVGRANTGELFF

d_call: -
clone_size: -
j_call: TRBJ2-1
v_call: TRBV7-2
cdr3_nt: TGTGCCAGCAGCTCAAGGCGGCTAGCGCTTTCCTACAATGAGCAGTTCTTC
cdr3_aa: CASSSRRLALSYNEQFF

d_call: TRBD1
clone_size: few
j_call: TRBJ2-7
v_call: TRBV7-2
cdr3_nt: TGTGCCAGCAGCTTGGGACAGCTCACCTACGAGCAGTACTTC
cdr3_aa: CASSLGQLTYEQYF

d_call: -
clone_size: -
j_call: TRBJ1-6
v_call: TRBV27
cdr3_nt: TGTGCCAGCAGTTTATTCGGTGGCTCCTATAATTCACCCCTCCACTTT
cdr3_aa: CASSLFGGSYNSPLHF

d_call: TRBD2
clone_size: -
j_call: TRBJ2-3
v_call: TRBV30
cdr3_nt: TGTGCCTGGGCTTCTGGACTAGCGGGAGAGGGAGATACGCAGTATTTT
cdr3_aa: CAWASGLAGEGDTQYF

d_call: TRBD1
clone_size: few
j_call: TRBJ2-3
v_call: TRBV28
cdr3_nt: TGTGCCAGCAGTCTTTTGACAGGGGGTTCAGATACGCAGTATTTT
cdr3_aa: CASSLLTGGSDTQYF

d_call: TRBD1
clone_size: -
j_call: TRBJ2-1
v_call: TRBV24-1
cdr3_nt: TGTGCCACCAGTGATCGGACAGGGGGCGAGGCGTTCTTC
cdr3_aa: CATSDRTGGEAFF

d_call: TRBD2
clone_size: -
j_call: TRBJ2-1
v_call: TRBV4-2
cdr3_nt: TGTGCCAGCAGCCAAGTCAGAGGCGGGGGGGATTCCTACAATGAGCAGTTCTTC
cdr3_aa: CASSQVRGGGDSYNEQFF

d_call: TRBD1
clone_size: -
j_call: TRBJ2-2
v_call: TRBV5-1
cdr3_nt: TGCGCCAGCAGCCCGTGGGACAGGGGAAGCGCCGGGGAGCTGTTTTTT
cdr3_aa: CASSPWDRGSAGELFF